These T cell receptor beta chains were read from a single sample in a study of T cell responses to AZD1222 COVID-19 vaccine. TCRdb's table, derived via immunoSEQ multiplex PCR, lists solely in-frame clones and lacks some. The sample has about 160,000 clones; 88% are singletons. Sample: peripheral blood, taken 28 days after the second AZD1222 dose. These receptor sequences come from an adult who received the AZD1222 COVID-19 vaccine. Both conserved end residues are part of each CDR3. The order of the fields is V gene, J gene, clone size, D gene, CDR3 DNA, CDR3 protein. The D gene is left open where the match is weak. The size field is filled for only some rows; it gives once, few, many or a size class.

V: TRBV12-3/TRBV12-4
J: TRBJ2-1
size: .
D: TRBD2
DNA: TGTGCCAGCAGGATTACTAGCGGTGAGCAGTTCTTC
CDR3: CASRITSGEQFF

V: TRBV10-3
J: TRBJ1-1
size: once
D: TRBD1
DNA: TGTGCCATCAGTGAGACCTCCGGACAGGGCGGCACTGAAGCTTTCTTT
CDR3: CAISETSGQGGTEAFF

V: TRBV5-1
J: TRBJ2-2
size: few
D: .
DNA: TGCGCCAGCAGCTTGGCTGGGGCAGATCCATTGTCCGGGGAGCTGTTTTTT
CDR3: CASSLAGADPLSGELFF

V: TRBV5-1
J: TRBJ1-1
size: .
D: .
DNA: TGCGCCAGCAGCTTGGGAATTTGGGGCCTCCCAAGCATTGAAGCTTTCTTT
CDR3: CASSLGIWGLPSIEAFF

V: TRBV3-1/TRBV3-2
J: TRBJ1-3
size: .
D: .
DNA: TGTGCCAGCAGCCAACATGGGAACACCATATATTTT
CDR3: CASSQHGNTIYF

V: TRBV5-6
J: TRBJ2-2
size: few
D: .
DNA: TGTGCCAGCAGCTTGACAGGGAGTCCGTCCGGGGAGCTGTTTTTT
CDR3: CASSLTGSPSGELFF

V: TRBV7-9
J: TRBJ1-1
size: .
D: .
DNA: TGTGCCAGCAGCTTAGTGGGTCAAGGAGCTTTCTTT
CDR3: CASSLVGQGAFF

V: TRBV27
J: TRBJ2-6
size: once
D: .
DNA: TGTGCCAGCAGTTTGGGACTGACAAGTCGGGGGGCCAACGTCCTGACTTTC
CDR3: CASSLGLTSRGANVLTF

V: TRBV12-5
J: TRBJ1-5
size: .
D: .
DNA: TGTGCTAGTGGTTTGGGGCGTGGGGCCCAGCATTTT
CDR3: CASGLGRGAQHF

V: TRBV5-4
J: TRBJ2-7
size: .
D: .
DNA: TGTGCCAGCAGCTCGGTGGGGGCCAGGGCCTCCTACGAGCAGTACTTC
CDR3: CASSSVGARASYEQYF

V: TRBV19
J: TRBJ1-5
size: .
D: .
DNA: TGTGCCAGTAGTATTGCGGCAGGCAATCAGCCCCAGCATTTT
CDR3: CASSIAAGNQPQHF

V: TRBV3-1/TRBV3-2
J: TRBJ1-1
size: once
D: .
DNA: TGTGCCAGCAGCCGGACGGATAACACTGAAGCTTTCTTT
CDR3: CASSRTDNTEAFF

V: TRBV6-2/TRBV6-3
J: TRBJ1-3
size: .
D: .
DNA: TGTGCCAGCAGTTACTACGTCGTGAACACCATATATTTT
CDR3: CASSYYVVNTIYF

V: TRBV3-1/TRBV3-2
J: TRBJ1-1
size: .
D: .
DNA: TGTGCCAGCAGCCAAGAAGAGGGGAGGGAAGAGTACACTGAAGCTTTCTTT
CDR3: CASSQEEGREEYTEAFF

V: TRBV30
J: TRBJ2-6
size: .
D: .
DNA: TGTGCCTGGAGCTCAGGGGCCGGGGCCAACGTCCTGACTTTC
CDR3: CAWSSGAGANVLTF

V: TRBV5-6
J: TRBJ1-2
size: .
D: .
DNA: TGTGCCAGCAGCCACCCCCAGTTACCTTACTATGGCTACACCTTC
CDR3: CASSHPQLPYYGYTF

V: TRBV4-3
J: TRBJ2-3
size: .
D: .
DNA: TGCGCCAGCAGCCAAGCCCCGGGCCGGGCGGCAGATACGCAGTATTTT
CDR3: CASSQAPGRAADTQYF

V: TRBV10-3
J: TRBJ2-3
size: few
D: .
DNA: TGTGCCACTACCGGGTCCCGAGAGGATACGCAGTATTTT
CDR3: CATTGSREDTQYF

V: TRBV27
J: TRBJ1-2
size: once
D: .
DNA: TGTGCCAGCAGGGACCGGGACAAGGGTACGGTCTACACCTTC
CDR3: CASRDRDKGTVYTF

V: TRBV6-2/TRBV6-3
J: TRBJ1-1
size: .
D: .
DNA: TGTGCCAGCAGTGCCATAGTGCGGGCGGTGGGGAACACTGAAGCTTTCTTT
CDR3: CASSAIVRAVGNTEAFF

V: TRBV7-2
J: TRBJ1-6
size: .
D: .
DNA: TGTGCCAGCAGCTCTAAGATGGCCAATTCACCCCTCCACTTT
CDR3: CASSSKMANSPLHF

V: TRBV25-1
J: TRBJ1-2
size: .
D: .
DNA: TGTGCCAGCAGTGAGGGGCCTTATGGCTACACCTTC
CDR3: CASSEGPYGYTF

V: TRBV6-2/TRBV6-3
J: TRBJ1-2
size: .
D: .
DNA: TGTGCCAGCAGTTACATTGCTCGTTATGGCTACACCTTC
CDR3: CASSYIARYGYTF

V: TRBV6-5
J: TRBJ2-3
size: .
D: .
DNA: TGTGCCAGCAGTTCTGACAGCCCTTTAGGGAATACGCAGTATTTT
CDR3: CASSSDSPLGNTQYF

V: TRBV4-1
J: TRBJ2-1
size: .
D: TRBD2
DNA: TGCGCCAGCAGCCAAGCGCGGAGACTAGCGACCGGTGAGCAGTTCTTC
CDR3: CASSQARRLATGEQFF

V: TRBV20-1
J: TRBJ2-7
size: .
D: .
DNA: TGCAGTGCTAGTAGGACGGGCCCCTCCTACGAGCAGTACTTC
CDR3: CSASRTGPSYEQYF

V: TRBV20-1
J: TRBJ1-2
size: .
D: .
DNA: TGCAGTGCTATGGGTGACACCTTC
CDR3: CSAMGDTF

V: TRBV27
J: TRBJ1-2
size: .
D: TRBD1
DNA: TGTGCCAGCAGTTTAGGGACAGGAGGCTACACCTTC
CDR3: CASSLGTGGYTF

V: TRBV3-1/TRBV3-2
J: TRBJ2-4
size: .
D: .
DNA: TGTGCCAGCAGCCAAGGGGGGGGCGAAAACATTCAGTACTTC
CDR3: CASSQGGGENIQYF

V: TRBV6-4
J: TRBJ2-1
size: .
D: .
DNA: TGTGCCAGCAGCCCCACTAGCAGTAACTACAATGAGCAGTTCTTC
CDR3: CASSPTSSNYNEQFF

V: TRBV19
J: TRBJ1-1
size: .
D: .
DNA: TGTGCCAGTAGGGGGGTCGGGATACCCAACATGAACACTGAAGCTTTCTTT
CDR3: CASRGVGIPNMNTEAFF